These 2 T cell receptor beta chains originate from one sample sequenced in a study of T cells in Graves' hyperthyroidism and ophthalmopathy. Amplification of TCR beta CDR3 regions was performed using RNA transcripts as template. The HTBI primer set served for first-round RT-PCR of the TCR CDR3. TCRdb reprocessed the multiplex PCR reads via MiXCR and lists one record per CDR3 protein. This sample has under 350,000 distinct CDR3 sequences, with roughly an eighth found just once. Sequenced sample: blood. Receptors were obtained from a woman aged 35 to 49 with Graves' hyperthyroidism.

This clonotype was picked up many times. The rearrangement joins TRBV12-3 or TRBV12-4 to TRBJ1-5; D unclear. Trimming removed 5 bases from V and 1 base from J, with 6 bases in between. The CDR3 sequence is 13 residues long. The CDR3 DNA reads TGTGCCAGCAGTGACTGGAGCAATCAGCCCCAGCATTTT. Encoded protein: CASSDWSNQPQHF.

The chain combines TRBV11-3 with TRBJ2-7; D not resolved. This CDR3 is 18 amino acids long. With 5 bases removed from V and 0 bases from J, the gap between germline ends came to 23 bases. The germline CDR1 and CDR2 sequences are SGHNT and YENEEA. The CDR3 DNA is TGTGCCAGCAGCCTCCGTGCGTATGGAGTCTCTTTCTCCTACGAGCAGTACTTC. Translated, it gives CASSLRAYGVSFSYEQYF.